These 16 T cell receptor beta chains were sequenced from one sample in a study of cytomegalovirus exposure and HLA in healthy donors (dated by TCRdb to about 2017). Library generation was performed with the immunoSEQ multiplex PCR assay. For the multiplex PCR, a mixture combining 60 forward primers for TCR Vbeta segments and 13 reverse primers for TCR Jbeta segments was used. TCRdb holds this immuneACCESS table with in-frame rearrangements only. Some clones are missing; in checked studies, unresolved V genes explain under half, and the rest has no known cause. Within this sample are 120,000 or so clones, with about 10% of them counted one time only. In total, the top ten clones hold 4.6% of the sample. The sequenced sample consisted of PBMCs. The receptors originated from a woman aged 18-30 years in good health and CMV-seropositive.

The rearrangement joins TRBV14 to TRBJ1-1; the D gene is possibly TRBD1 (5 bases). The V end lost 8 bases, the J end lost 6 bases, and 16 bases lay between the germline ends. The V gene's germline CDR1 is SGHDN and CDR2 FVKESK. This CDR3 region has 13 residues. The CDR3 DNA reads as TGTGCCAGCGCGAGACAGTTCCAGGCTGAAGCTTTCTTT. This sequence encodes CASARQFQAEAFF.

The rearrangement links TRBV6-5 to TRBJ2-1; 8 bases line up with TRBD2. This CDR3 spans 15 amino acids. From germline, CDR1 is MNHEY and CDR2 SVGAGI. J lost 7 bases, V lost 2 bases, and 7 bases had no gene match. The CDR3 DNA reads as TGTGCCAGCAGTTACGGCGGGACTAGAAGGAATGAGCAGTTCTTC. Translated: CASSYGGTRRNEQFF.

The chain links TRBV6-1 to TRBJ1-1; 7 bases are shared with TRBD1. CDR3 length: 15 residues. V was pared by 3 bases and J by 0 bases, with 4 bases of the junction left unmatched. The germline V gene has CDR1 MNHNS and CDR2 SASEGT. CDR3 sequence reads: CASSDSGQLNTEAFF. The CDR3 region has the DNA TGTGCCAGCAGTGACTCGGGACAGCTGAACACTGAAGCTTTCTTT.

The rearrangement joins TRBV4-1 to TRBJ1-1; tentatively, D is TRBD1 (5 bases). The CDR3 spans 17 residues. Trimming pared 5 bases from V and 0 bases from J, leaving 19 bases between. The germline CDR1 and CDR2 sequences are MGHRA and YSYEKL. The CDR3 coding sequence is TGCGCCAGCAGCAAGGTGGCAGGACAAAACATGAACACTGAAGCTTTCTTT. Its translation is CASSKVAGQNMNTEAFF.

The gene calls are TRBV7-9 and TRBJ2-5, with D possibly TRBD1 on 6 matching bases. The V and J ends lost 1 base and 0 bases respectively, with 9 bases between them. Germline V gene data show CDR1 as SEHNR and CDR2 as FQNEAQ (reference sequence). The CDR3 runs to 15 residues. CDR3 nucleotide sequence: TGTGCCAGCAGCTTAGTAGGGGGTAACCAAGAGACCCAGTACTTC. This encodes CASSLVGGNQETQYF. Filled out from reference TRBV7-9 and TRBJ2-5, the complete variable domain reads DTGVSQNPRHKITKRGQNVTFRCDPISEHNRLYWYRQTLGQGPEFLTYFQNEAQLEKSRLLSDRFSAERPKGSFSTLEIQRTEQGDSAMYLCASSLVGGNQETQYFGPGTRLLVL.

This clone was counted a few times. The genes are TRBV6-5 and TRBJ2-7, with D maybe TRBD1 (6 bases). The CDR3 runs to 12 residues. Germline assignment: CDR1 MNHEY and CDR2 SVGAGI. Trimming removed 6 bases at V and 6 bases at J, with 12 bases between. CDR3 sequence: CASSGDRFEQYF. The CDR3 coding sequence is TGTGCCAGCAGCGGTGACAGGTTCGAGCAGTACTTC.

This clone occurred a few times. The gene calls are TRBV13 and TRBJ2-7, with D perhaps TRBD1 (5 bases). V was pared by 5 bases and J by 4 bases, with 12 bases between. Germline V lookup: CDR1 PRHDT, CDR2 FYEKMQ (reference sequence). The length of the CDR3 is 13 residues. This CDR3 is CASSRGAGYEQYF. The CDR3 DNA sequence: TGTGCCAGCAGCCGAGGAGCAGGGTACGAGCAGTACTTC.

The rearrangement joins TRBV11-2 to TRBJ1-2; D not certain. Germline-derived CDR1 and CDR2 are SGHAT and FQNNGV. The CDR3 contains 12 residues. V was shortened by 7 bases and J by 5 bases, with 11 bases between the two germline ends. The CDR3 region has the DNA TGTGCCAGCAACTTCATAGCTTATGGCTACACCTTC. This sequence encodes CASNFIAYGYTF.

CDR3 bases: TGTGCCAGCAGCTTAGGACAGGAGGCCACCGGGGAGCTGTTTTTT. It specifies CASSLGQEATGELFF. The chain links TRBV7-9 to TRBJ2-2; weak D call: TRBD1 (6 bases). V was shortened by 1 base and J by 4 bases, with 10 bases between the two germline ends. This CDR3 has 15 amino acids. CDR1 SEHNR and CDR2 FQNEAQ come from the germline V gene (reference sequence).

The genes are TRBV13 and TRBJ2-1, with 10 bases fitting TRBD2. Per germline, CDR1 PRHDT and CDR2 FYEKMQ (reference sequence). Trimming at V came to 4 bases and at J to 4 bases, leaving 4 bases not matched to a gene. The CDR3 runs 15 residues. The CDR3 bases are TGTGCCAGCAGCTCGTCACTAGCGGGGTACAATGAGCAGTTCTTC. This gives the protein CASSSSLAGYNEQFF.

This clone was found a few times. The V and J genes are TRBV15 and TRBJ2-7, with unresolved D. Trimming removed 1 base from V and 4 bases from J, with 11 bases in between. This CDR3 has 14 amino acids. Per germline, CDR1 LNHNV and CDR2 YYDKDF (reference sequence). The CDR3 DNA follows: TGTGCCACCAGCAGAGCTTTTACTGGTTACGAGCAGTACTTC. It yields the protein CATSRAFTGYEQYF.

This chain joins TRBV27 and TRBJ1-5; 10 bases agree with TRBD1. V lost 4 bases and J lost 7; bases outside the gene matches: 1. This CDR3 comprises 13 residues. Germline loops: CDR1 MNHEY, CDR2 SMNVEV (reference sequence). In DNA form, the CDR3 reads TGTGCCAGCAGTTGGGGACAGGGGCAGCCCCAGCATTTT. Its protein is CASSWGQGQPQHF.

This clone has more than one count but fewer than ten. The chain joins TRBV19 to TRBJ1-5; perhaps TRBD1 as D (6 bases). V lost 4 bases to trimming and J lost 2 bases, with 18 bases between them. The CDR3 sequence is 17 residues long. Looked up from germline, CDR1 is LNHDA and CDR2 is SQIVND (reference sequence). CDR3 protein: CASSTQDRFVGNQPQHF. CDR3 bases: TGTGCCAGTAGTACTCAGGACAGATTCGTGGGCAATCAGCCCCAGCATTTT. The full variable domain, rest sourced from reference TRBV19 and TRBJ1-5, is DGGITQSPKYLFRKEGQNVTLSCEQNLNHDAMYWYRQDPGQGLRLIYYSQIVNDFQKGDIAEGYSVSREKKESFPLTVTSAQKNPTAFYLCASSTQDRFVGNQPQHFGDGTRLSIL.

This clone was seen only a few times. V is TRBV5-1 and J is TRBJ1-2, with D perhaps matching TRBD1 (5 bases). V lost 0 bases to trimming and J lost 1 base, with 10 bases between them. The CDR3 runs to 15 residues. Per the germline V gene, CDR1 is SGHRS and CDR2 is YFSETQ. The CDR3 coding sequence is TGCGCCAGCAGCTTGGAGGGGAACCTTAACTATGGCTACACCTTC. Its protein product is CASSLEGNLNYGYTF.

This clone was recorded a few times. V is TRBV15 and J is TRBJ2-1; D is possibly TRBD2 (6 bases). The CDR3 is 17 amino acids. V gave up 2 bases and J gave up 4 bases, with 18 bases separating them. In germline, CDR1 is LNHNV, CDR2 YYDKDF (reference sequence). CDR3 amino acids: CATSRPAGVADYNEQFF. DNA for the CDR3: TGTGCCACCAGCAGACCAGCCGGGGTAGCGGATTACAATGAGCAGTTCTTC.

The chain employs TRBV9 and TRBJ2-1, with 10 bases lining up with TRBD2. Trimming cost V 0 bases and J 8 bases; bases outside gene matches: 11. From germline, CDR1 is SGDLS and CDR2 YYNGEE. The CDR3 runs 17 residues. The chain's CDR3 is CASSVGVAGGIEDEQFF. CDR3 nucleotides: TGTGCCAGCAGCGTAGGAGTAGCGGGAGGTATCGAGGATGAGCAGTTCTTC.